The 5 T cell receptor beta chains below all came from one sample that was sequenced in a study of vaccination effects on CD4 cells after COVID-19. Peptide-pool stimulation followed by sequencing identified expanded antigen-specific CD4+ clonotypes in the ViraFEST assay. Scientists isolated CD4+ T cells after a roughly 9-day culture period ended. Their antigens remain unidentified. TCRdb's table, derived via immunoSEQ multiplex PCR, lists solely in-frame clones and lacks some. The sample yields roughly 50,000 clones, roughly 80% seen once. Sequenced material: CD4+ T cells from PBMCs cultured with HCoV-229E spike peptides, taken before COVID-19 vaccination. These receptors all stem from a human donor who received a COVID-19 vaccine.

The chain carries TRBV10-1 and TRBJ1-4; a possible D gene is TRBD1 (5 bases). Per the germline V gene, CDR1 is WNHNN and CDR2 is SYGVQD (reference sequence). The CDR3 contains 13 residues. Trimming took off 7 bases at V and 7 bases at J, with 13 bases between the two ends. The DNA of the CDR3 is TGCGCCAGCAAGGGTCTAAGGGGTGAAAAACTGTTTTTT. Protein sequence: CASKGLRGEKLFF.

The chain carries TRBV7-2 and TRBJ2-5; the match to TRBD2 covers 8 bases. Unmatched junction bases numbered 3, after V lost 1 base and J lost 5 bases. The germline gives CDR1 SGHTA, CDR2 FQGNSA. The CDR3 totals 14 residues. The CDR3 coding sequence is TGTGCCAGCAGCTTAGGTCGACTAGCGGAGACCCAGTACTTC. Translated, it gives CASSLGRLAETQYF.

In nucleotides, the CDR3 is TGTGCCAGCAGCCCCTTGGAAAGACTAGCGGGGCGTGGTGGGACCCAGTACTTC. Translating it yields CASSPLERLAGRGGTQYF. This rearrangement joins TRBV3-1 (or the pseudogene TRBV3-2) to TRBJ2-5; 11 nucleotides match TRBD2. The CDR3 extends over 18 amino acids. The V gene end was trimmed by 4 bases and the J gene end by 7 bases; junction bases not matched to a gene: 17. Germline V gene lookup returns CDR1 LGHDT and CDR2 YNNKEL (reference sequence).

The sample holds a few counts of this clone. The chain recombines TRBV6-6 with TRBJ1-3; 7 bases align to TRBD1. The CDR3 is 13 amino acids. Trimming at V came to 7 bases and at J to 8 bases, leaving 8 bases not matched to a gene. Per germline, CDR1 MNHNY and CDR2 SVGAGI (reference sequence). DNA for the CDR3: TGTGCCAGCACCAAGACAGGGTCGGACACCATATATTTT. Translating gives CASTKTGSDTIYF.

This clone was detected a few times. This chain uses TRBV10-1 with TRBJ2-2; D is uncertain. Between the trimmed V and J ends, which lost 6 bases and 1 base, there was a span of 3 bases. CDR3 size: 12 residues. Germline CDR1 is WNHNN and CDR2 is SYGVQD (reference sequence). The CDR3 DNA is TGCGCCAGCAGGGAGAACACCGGGGAGCTGTTTTTT. This codes for CASRENTGELFF.